These 2 T cell receptor beta chains originate from one sample sequenced in a study of blood T cell repertoires in COVID-19. The method was immunoSEQ multiplex PCR; TCRdb's version includes in-frame clones alone and lacks a portion of them. The repertoire has 140,000 or so clones, about 89% of them found once; the top ten carry around 38%. The sample was peripheral blood. The receptors originated from a man aged 45-65 years who had recovered from COVID-19.

The J gene is TRBJ1-1, the V gene TRBV4-3; 9 bases agree with TRBD1. CDR3 size: 16 residues. The ends lost 3 bases at V and 1 base at J; junction bases unmatched: 6. CDR1 and CDR2 from the germline V gene are LGHNA and YSLEER. The CDR3: CASSQRTGDPNTEAFF. The CDR3 nucleotides are TGCGCCAGCAGCCAGCGGACAGGGGACCCGAACACTGAAGCTTTCTTT.

This chain connects TRBV7-2 to TRBJ1-5; 10 bases match TRBD1. This CDR3 region has 16 residues. From germline, CDR1 is SGHTA and CDR2 FQGNSA. V lost 1 base and J lost 7; bases outside the gene matches: 7. CDR3 in amino acids: CASSLEVGTGVQPQHF. In nucleotides, the CDR3 is TGTGCCAGCAGCTTAGAGGTCGGGACAGGGGTCCAGCCCCAGCATTTT.